The clone carrying this T cell receptor (beta chain) was recorded at least ten times. Time point given: newly diagnosed GD, antithyroid drugs for less than 3 months. After RNA was extracted from PBMCs, the TCR library was made from it. One endocrinology department in Xi'an, China, was where patients came from. Library construction for TCR beta used iRepertoire HTBI primers and Arm-PCR of CDR3 regions. Using its own MiXCR run on the multiplex PCR reads, TCRdb lists one record per CDR3 protein. The profile covers approximately 480,000 distinct CDR3 sequences, with around 16% appearing a single time and 9% to 15% taken by the ten largest. This CDR3 is 16 amino acids long. V dropped 8 bases and J dropped 4; count of bases not matched to a gene: 13. Germline assignment: CDR1 MDHEN and CDR2 SYDVKM. The entry originates in a study of regulatory T cells in long-lasting Graves disease. The same data also went into a second study, on T cells in Graves' hyperthyroidism and ophthalmopathy.

The chain recombines TRBV28 with TRBJ2-1; 8 bases agree with TRBD2. The material was peripheral blood mononuclear cells (PBMCs), obtained at new diagnosis, from a patient treated with antithyroid drugs. The source of this sequence is a man aged 40-55 years with Graves disease. CDR3 residues: CASGSRGLASYNEQFF. The DNA of the CDR3 is TGTGCCAGCGGCTCCCGAGGACTAGCCTCTTACAATGAGCAGTTCTTC.